The 21 T cell receptor beta chains below were found in one sample sequenced in a study of blood T cell repertoires in COVID-19. The method was immunoSEQ multiplex PCR; TCRdb's version includes in-frame clones alone and lacks a portion of them. The sample contains tens of thousands of clones, more than 80% of which appear only once. The sequenced sample consisted of peripheral blood. The receptors come from a man aged 45-60 years with COVID-19, enrolled during active disease.

A single count supports this clone. The chain carries TRBV2 and TRBJ1-1, with 7 nucleotides matching TRBD1. The germline V gene has CDR1 SNHLY and CDR2 FYNNEI. The CDR3 sequence is 14 residues long. After removal of 6 bases from V and 4 bases from J, the junction contained 8 bases not matched to a gene. The CDR3 DNA is TGTGCCAGCAGGGCGACAGGGTCGGCCACTGAAGCTTTCTTT. Residues: CASRATGSATEAFF.

The V gene is TRBV5-5, the J gene TRBJ1-2; no clear D gene. Germline CDR1 is SGHKS and CDR2 is YYEKEE (reference sequence). This CDR3 contains 11 residues. Trimming took off 0 bases at V and 10 bases at J, with 7 bases between the two ends. CDR3 region: CASSLGRNYTF. The CDR3 region has the DNA TGTGCCAGCAGCTTGGGGCGGAACTACACCTTC.

V gene TRBV2 combines with J gene TRBJ1-1; 8 nucleotides agree with TRBD1. The V gene's germline CDR1 is SNHLY and CDR2 FYNNEI. The CDR3 covers 16 residues. The V segment lost 8 bases and the J segment 0 bases; nucleotides outside the gene matches: 11. CDR3 DNA sequence: TGTGCCAGCGGCGGTGCAGGGGGCCCTATGAACACTGAAGCTTTCTTT. Amino acid sequence: CASGGAGGPMNTEAFF.

This chain connects TRBV7-9 to TRBJ2-1; TRBD1 matches at 8 bases. The CDR3 totals 16 residues. Trimming removed 5 bases from V and 2 bases from J; junction bases left unmatched: 8. Germline V gives CDR1 SEHNR, CDR2 FQNEAQ (reference sequence). CDR3 coding DNA: TGTGCCAGCAGCCGGCAAACACAGGGGGCCTACAATGAGCAGTTCTTC. It specifies CASSRQTQGAYNEQFF. Combining the CDR3 with reference TRBV7-9 and TRBJ2-1 gives the whole variable domain DTGVSQNPRHKITKRGQNVTFRCDPISEHNRLYWYRQTLGQGPEFLTYFQNEAQLEKSRLLSDRFSAERPKGSFSTLEIQRTEQGDSAMYLCASSRQTQGAYNEQFFGPGTRLTVL.

The chain links TRBV18 to TRBJ1-3; no firm D call. Germline V gives CDR1 KGHSH, CDR2 LQKENI. Trimming left V 0 bases short and J 5 bases short, with 11 bases between. The CDR3 contains 15 residues. As DNA, the CDR3 is TGTGCCAGCTCACCACCCGGGAATACGAGAAACACCATATATTTT. Protein product: CASSPPGNTRNTIYF.

Comments on this clone: The same CDR3 can be traced to other DNA sequences in this sample. The chain is built from TRBV6-2 or TRBV6-3 and TRBJ1-2; 8 bases map to TRBD1. Per the germline V gene, CDR1 is MNHEY and CDR2 is SVGEGT. Trimming removed 6 bases from V and 4 bases from J; junction bases left unmatched: 4. The CDR3 is 13 residues long. DNA of the CDR3: TGTGCCAGCAGCCCAGACAGGGGCTATGGCTACACCTTC. This gives the protein CASSPDRGYGYTF.

The rearrangement joins TRBV19 to TRBJ1-5; D call uncertain. The CDR3 spans 12 residues. CDR1 is LNHDA, CDR2 SQIVND, per germline (reference sequence). V lost 8 bases and J 5 bases, leaving 10 bases between the germline ends. The CDR3 DNA sequence: TGTGCCAGTCACTCGGGTGATCAGCCCCAGCATTTT. Residues: CASHSGDQPQHF.

This sequence joins TRBV5-4 and TRBJ1-2; D is perhaps TRBD1 (6 bases). This CDR3 spans 16 amino acids. With 0 bases removed from V and 6 bases from J, the gap between germline ends came to 18 bases. Germline CDR1 reads SGHNT; CDR2 reads YYREEE (reference sequence). CDR3: CASSLGGTLGMDGYTF. CDR3 in DNA: TGTGCCAGCAGCTTGGGGGGGACATTAGGGATGGATGGCTACACCTTC.

The chain combines TRBV9 with TRBJ1-3; D possibly corresponds to TRBD1 (5 bases). Germline CDR1 reads SGDLS; CDR2 reads YYNGEE. This CDR3 has 22 amino acids. The ends were cut back, 4 bases at V and 2 bases at J, with 34 bases in the middle. CDR3 sequence (DNA): TGTGCCAGCAGCCCAAACCTACAGGAGGGCACCAGTTTCTCGTTCACTGGAAACACCATATATTTT. It translates to CASSPNLQEGTSFSFTGNTIYF.

The V call is TRBV6-5, the J call TRBJ2-3; D is unclear. CDR3 length equals 13 residues. Trimming took off 8 bases at V and 1 base at J, with 10 bases between the two ends. From germline, CDR1 is MNHEY and CDR2 SVGAGI. CDR3 in DNA: TGTGCCAGCCCTGTGGAGCGCACAGATACGCAGTATTTT. It specifies CASPVERTDTQYF.

The chain employs TRBV18 and TRBJ2-5; D may be TRBD2 (6 bases). V lost 2 bases, J lost 2 bases, and 12 bases lay in between. Germline CDR1 reads KGHSH; CDR2 reads LQKENI. The length of the CDR3 is 15 residues. CDR3 loop: CASSPVGDLQETQYF. In DNA, the CDR3 is TGTGCCAGCTCACCAGTCGGGGACTTACAAGAGACCCAGTACTTC.

V and J are TRBV30 and TRBJ2-7; tentatively, D is TRBD1 (5 bases). The CDR3 covers 13 residues. V was shortened by 2 bases and J by 0 bases, with 8 bases between the two germline ends. Germline assignment: CDR1 GTSNPN and CDR2 SVGIG (reference sequence). CDR3 amino acids: CAWSYRGSYEQYF. DNA of the CDR3: TGTGCCTGGAGTTATAGGGGCTCCTACGAGCAGTACTTC.

This clone was seen once. The chain combines TRBV5-4 with TRBJ2-7; weak D call: TRBD2 (5 bases). The V end was cut by 4 bases, the J end by 3 bases, with 14 bases between. The CDR3 is 14 amino acids. The germline CDR1 and CDR2 sequences are SGHNT and YYREEE (reference sequence). The CDR3 region is CASSPGPGNYEQYF. CDR3 sequence (DNA): TGTGCCAGCAGCCCCGGGCCGGGGAACTACGAGCAGTACTTC.

The CDR3 DNA follows: TGTGCCAGCAGCTTTAACCCCCAGGGGGGTGAGACCCAGTACTTC. Its translation: CASSFNPQGGETQYF. V usage is TRBV11-2 and J usage is TRBJ2-5; weak D call: TRBD1 (7 bases). The germline V gene has CDR1 SGHAT and CDR2 FQNNGV. The CDR3 runs to 15 residues. Trimming took off 3 bases at V and 5 bases at J, with 16 bases between the two ends.

The rearrangement links TRBV6-4 to TRBJ1-5, with 9 bases lining up with TRBD1. Trimming at V came to 4 bases and at J to 0 bases, leaving 4 bases not matched to a gene. The CDR3 has 16 residues. Germline V CDR1 and CDR2: MRHNA, SNTAGT. The CDR3 DNA sequence: TGTGCCAGCAGTGGGGACAGGGACAATAGCAATCAGCCCCAGCATTTT. This codes for CASSGDRDNSNQPQHF.

This clone was counted a single time. The chain recombines TRBV2 with TRBJ1-4; a possible D gene is TRBD1 (5 bases). V lost 6 bases, J lost 3 bases, and 17 bases lay in between. Germline loops: CDR1 SNHLY, CDR2 FYNNEI. The CDR3 consists of 16 residues. CDR3 nucleotides: TGTGCCAGCAGAGAATCAGGGAATTGGGCTAATGAAAAACTGTTTTTT. This codes for CASRESGNWANEKLFF.

V and J are TRBV5-4 and TRBJ1-1; D not certain. The germline CDR1 and CDR2 sequences are SGHNT and YYREEE (reference sequence). The length of the CDR3 is 13 residues. The V end lost 2 bases, the J end lost 1 base, and 6 bases lay between the germline ends. CDR3 bases: TGTGCCAGCAGCTTCGCGGGGAACACTGAAGCTTTCTTT. Encoded protein: CASSFAGNTEAFF.

V gene TRBV27 combines with J gene TRBJ2-7, with 7 bases identical to TRBD1. The CDR3 covers 14 residues. V lost 5 bases, J lost 5 bases, and 9 bases stayed unmatched. The germline CDR1 and CDR2 sequences are MNHEY and SMNVEV (reference sequence). CDR3 sequence (DNA): TGTGCCAGCAGTCCTGGACAGGCTTGGAACGAGCAGTACTTC. This translates into CASSPGQAWNEQYF.

In its sample, this clone was seen once. The chain couples TRBV29-1 to TRBJ1-2; 7 positions agree with TRBD1. The CDR3 loop spans 14 amino acids. Germline values: CDR1 SQVTM, CDR2 ANQGSEA. The V gene end was trimmed by 6 bases and the J gene end by 4 bases; junction bases not matched to a gene: 11. This chain's CDR3 is CSVGNGQVIYGYTF. CDR3 DNA: TGCAGCGTCGGTAACGGACAGGTCATCTATGGCTACACCTTC.

The V and J genes are TRBV10-1 and TRBJ2-2, with 12 nucleotides matching TRBD2. With 11 bases clipped from V and 3 bases from J, the junction kept 16 bases outside the gene matches. Germline V CDR1 and CDR2: WNHNN, SYGVQD (reference sequence). The CDR3 is made up of 18 amino acids. The CDR3 DNA reads as TGCGCCTCCACAGGCCTAGCTAGCGGGGGGGTCGACACCGGGGAGCTGTTTTTT. This encodes CASTGLASGGVDTGELFF.

The V gene is TRBV12-3 or TRBV12-4, the J gene TRBJ1-2; D ambiguous. CDR3 length: 13 amino acids. V was shortened by 5 bases and J by 2 bases, with 9 bases between the two germline ends. CDR3: CASSQRANYGYTF. The DNA for the CDR3 is TGTGCCAGCAGTCAGAGGGCCAACTATGGCTACACCTTC.